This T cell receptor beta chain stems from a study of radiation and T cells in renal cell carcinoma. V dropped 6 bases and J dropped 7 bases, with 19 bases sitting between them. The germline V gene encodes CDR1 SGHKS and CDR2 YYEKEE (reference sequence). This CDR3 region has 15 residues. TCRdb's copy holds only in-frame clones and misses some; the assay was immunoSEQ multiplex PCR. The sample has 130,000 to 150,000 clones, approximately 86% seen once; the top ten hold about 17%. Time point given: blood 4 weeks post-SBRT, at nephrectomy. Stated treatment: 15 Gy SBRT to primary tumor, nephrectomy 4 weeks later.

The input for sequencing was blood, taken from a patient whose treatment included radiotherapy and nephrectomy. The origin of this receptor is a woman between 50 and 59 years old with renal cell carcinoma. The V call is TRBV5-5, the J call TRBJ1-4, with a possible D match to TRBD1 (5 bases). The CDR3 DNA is TGTGCCAGCACCTCCCTGAGGGGTAGTAGTGAAAAACTGTTTTTT. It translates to CASTSLRGSSEKLFF.